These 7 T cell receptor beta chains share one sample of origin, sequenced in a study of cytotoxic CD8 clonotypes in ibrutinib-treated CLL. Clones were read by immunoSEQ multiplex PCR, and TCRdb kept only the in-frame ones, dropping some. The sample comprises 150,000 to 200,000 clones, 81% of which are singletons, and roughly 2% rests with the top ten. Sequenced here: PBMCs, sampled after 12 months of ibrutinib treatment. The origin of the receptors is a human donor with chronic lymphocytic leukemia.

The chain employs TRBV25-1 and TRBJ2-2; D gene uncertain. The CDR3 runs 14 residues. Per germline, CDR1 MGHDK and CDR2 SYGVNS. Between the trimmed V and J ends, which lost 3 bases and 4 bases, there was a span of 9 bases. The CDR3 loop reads CASSETLTTGELFF. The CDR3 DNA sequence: TGTGCCAGCAGTGAGACCTTGACCACCGGGGAGCTGTTTTTT.

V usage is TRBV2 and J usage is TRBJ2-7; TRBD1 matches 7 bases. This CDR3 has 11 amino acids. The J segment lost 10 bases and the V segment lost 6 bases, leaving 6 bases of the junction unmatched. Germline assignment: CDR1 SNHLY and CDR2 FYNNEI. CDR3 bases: TGTGCCAGCAGCTACAGGGGTTCCCAGTACTTC. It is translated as CASSYRGSQYF.

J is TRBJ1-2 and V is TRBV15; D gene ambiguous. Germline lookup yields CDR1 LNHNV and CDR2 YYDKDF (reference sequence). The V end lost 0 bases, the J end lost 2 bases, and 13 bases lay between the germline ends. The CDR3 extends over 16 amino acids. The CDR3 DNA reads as TGTGCCACCAGCAGAGATCTGACACGACCGAACTATGGCTACACCTTC. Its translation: CATSRDLTRPNYGYTF. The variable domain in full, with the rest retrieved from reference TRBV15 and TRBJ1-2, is DAMVIQNPRYQVTQFGKPVTLSCSQTLNHNVMYWYQQKSSQAPKLLFHYYDKDFNNEADTPDNFQSRRPNTSFCFLDIRSPGLGDTAMYLCATSRDLTRPNYGYTFGSGTRLTVV.

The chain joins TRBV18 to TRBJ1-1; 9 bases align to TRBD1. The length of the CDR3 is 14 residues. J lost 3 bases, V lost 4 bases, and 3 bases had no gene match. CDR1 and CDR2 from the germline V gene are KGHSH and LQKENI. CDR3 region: CASSQRTGDTEAFF. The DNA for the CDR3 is TGTGCCAGCTCACAGAGGACAGGGGACACTGAAGCTTTCTTT.

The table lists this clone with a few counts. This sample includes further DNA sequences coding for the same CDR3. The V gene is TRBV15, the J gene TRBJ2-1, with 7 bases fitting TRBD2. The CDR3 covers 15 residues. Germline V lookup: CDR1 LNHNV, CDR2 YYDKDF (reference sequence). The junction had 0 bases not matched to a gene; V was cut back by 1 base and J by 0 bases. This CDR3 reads CATSRGGSSYNEQFF. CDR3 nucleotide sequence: TGTGCCACCAGCAGAGGCGGGAGCTCCTACAATGAGCAGTTCTTC.

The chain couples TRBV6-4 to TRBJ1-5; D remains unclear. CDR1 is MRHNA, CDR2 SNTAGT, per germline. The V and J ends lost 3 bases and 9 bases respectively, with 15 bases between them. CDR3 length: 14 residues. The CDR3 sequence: CASSESLTPSPQHF. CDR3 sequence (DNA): TGTGCCAGCAGTGAGAGCTTAACGCCGTCGCCCCAGCATTTT.

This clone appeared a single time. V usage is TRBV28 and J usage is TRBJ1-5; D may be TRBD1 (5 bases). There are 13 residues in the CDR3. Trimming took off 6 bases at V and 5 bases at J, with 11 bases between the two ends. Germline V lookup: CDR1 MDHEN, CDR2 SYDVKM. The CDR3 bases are TGTGCCAGCAGGCTTGTAGGGGATCAGCCCCAGCATTTT. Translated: CASRLVGDQPQHF.